Here is one TCR beta chain with its context. This sample was included in a study of blood T cell repertoires in COVID-19. The CDR3 covers 13 residues. Trimming took 7 bases from V and 4 from J, leaving 13 bases between them. Seattle patient enrollment occurred during active infection, with longitudinal follow-up thereafter. Sequenced by immunoSEQ multiplex PCR; TCRdb stores in-frame clones only, minus some. The table shows roughly 250,000 clones, with 80% to 95% occurring only once. The sequencing sample was made of peripheral blood. J is TRBJ1-2 and V is TRBV12-3 or TRBV12-4; D is undetermined. The TCR originated in a person aged 18-30 years with COVID-19, enrolled during active disease. The DNA for the CDR3 is TGTGCCAGCACGGAGGTGGGCAGCTATGGCTACACCTTC. It codes for CASTEVGSYGYTF.